This TCR beta chain was captured by sequencing in a study of cytomegalovirus exposure and HLA in healthy donors. Study context: Early released data comprised approximately 85 million unique TCRs from HLA-typed donors. Study results and caveats: In a later analysis, TCR beta V- and J-gene trimming was associated with a missense DCLRE1C variant. Cytomegalovirus-associated status was assigned to about 180 TCR beta chains. Most TCR sequences showed up rarely, but some public TCRs showed up in many donors.

The ends were cut back, 3 bases at V and 10 bases at J, with 9 bases in the middle. Germline-derived CDR1 and CDR2 are MNHEY and SVGAGI. This CDR3 contains 11 residues. Use of 60 Vbeta and 13 Jbeta primers characterized the PCR. Method: immunoSEQ multiplex PCR; TCRdb's copy keeps in-frame clones and lacks some. The sample consists of 130,000 or so clones, roughly 82% of them appearing once. This clone came up a few times. Its antigen is unknown. The chain links TRBV6-5 to TRBJ1-1; a possible D gene is TRBD1 (6 bases). The sample comprised PBMCs. The clonotype comes from a young man in good health and CMV-seropositive. The CDR3 DNA reads as TGTGCCAGCAGTTATAAGGGGGTAGCTTTCTTT. Amino acids: CASSYKGVAFF.